One sample yielded the 17 T cell receptor beta chains listed below, sequenced in a study of cytomegalovirus exposure and HLA in healthy donors (TCRdb year 2017). The library was prepared using the immunoSEQ multiplex PCR assay. A mixture of 60 forward primers for TCR Vbeta segments and 13 reverse primers for TCR Jbeta segments was used in the multiplex PCR. TCRdb stores this immuneACCESS table with in-frame sequences only. Part of the clones is absent; in the studies checked, under half of the shortfall reflects unresolved V genes, and no reason is known for the rest. The sample table shows about 150,000 clones, and about 79% are seen once. The ten largest make up around 0.7% of the sample. The material sequenced was PBMCs. Receptor source: a male donor in good health and CMV-seronegative.

The rearrangement uses TRBV7-3 and TRBJ2-5, with 7 nucleotides matching TRBD2. CDR1 and CDR2 from the germline V gene are SGHTA and FQGTGA. With 4 bases clipped from V and 5 bases from J, the junction kept 7 bases outside the gene matches. The length of the CDR3 is 14 residues. Written as DNA, the CDR3 is TGTGCCAGCAGCTCTAGCGGCCTCATGGAGACCCAGTACTTC. Encoded protein: CASSSSGLMETQYF.

This clone was observed once. The V gene is TRBV21-1, the J gene TRBJ1-1. TRBV21-1 is classified as a pseudogene. The CDR3 totals 15 residues. As DNA, the CDR3 is TGTGCCAGCAGCAAAGTAGGGGCGGGGGGTTCTGAAGCTTTCTTT. Protein: CASSKVGAGGSEAFF.

This chain links TRBV6-1 with TRBJ2-7; 12 bases match TRBD2. V lost 5 bases and J lost 1; bases outside the gene matches: 3. Germline V lookup: CDR1 MNHNS, CDR2 SASEGT. This CDR3 has 15 amino acids. CDR3 sequence reads: CASSRTSGASYEQYF. Written as DNA, the CDR3 is TGTGCCAGCAGTCGGACTAGCGGGGCGTCCTACGAGCAGTACTTC.

The chain has TRBV7-9 and TRBJ2-7, with 10 bases aligning to TRBD2. V was pared by 3 bases and J by 0 bases, with 5 bases of the junction left unmatched. The CDR3 loop spans 16 amino acids. Germline CDR1 SEHNR, CDR2 FQNEAQ (reference sequence). The CDR3 DNA follows: TGTGCCAGCAGCTTTCCCCCTAGCGGGAGCTCCTACGAGCAGTACTTC. Translating it yields CASSFPPSGSSYEQYF.

This chain links TRBV5-1 with TRBJ1-2; the match to TRBD1 covers 8 bases. The CDR3 is 13 residues long. V shed 1 base and J 6 bases; nucleotides not matched to a gene: 2. Germline CDR1 is SGHRS and CDR2 is YFSETQ. The CDR3 is CASSLTDRDGYTF. The DNA of the CDR3 is TGCGCCAGCAGCTTGACGGACAGGGATGGCTACACCTTC. Supplemented by reference TRBV5-1 and TRBJ1-2, the full variable domain reads KAGVTQTPRYLIKTRGQQVTLSCSPISGHRSVSWYQQTPGQGLQFLFEYFSETQRNKGNFPGRFSGRQFSNSRSEMNVSTLELGDSALYLCASSLTDRDGYTFGSGTRLTVV.

The chain is built from TRBV5-4 and TRBJ2-2, with 7 bases matching TRBD1. From germline, CDR1 is SGHNT and CDR2 YYREEE (reference sequence). V shed 4 bases, J shed 6 bases, and the junction held 9 bases outside the gene matches. This CDR3 comprises 15 residues. CDR3 region: CASSPGQFRPGELFF. The CDR3 nucleotides read TGTGCCAGCAGCCCGGGACAGTTCCGTCCCGGGGAGCTGTTTTTT. Variable domain in full (rest from reference TRBV5-4 and TRBJ2-2): ETGVTQSPTHLIKTRGQQVTLRCSSQSGHNTVSWYQQALGQGPQFIFQYYREEENGRGNFPPRFSGLQFPNYSSELNVNALELDDSALYLCASSPGQFRPGELFFGEGSRLTVL.

This rearrangement joins TRBV9 to TRBJ2-7; a weak D match, TRBD1 (6 bases). Germline CDR1 and CDR2: SGDLS and YYNGEE. The V gene lost 2 bases and the J gene lost 0 bases, with 15 bases spanning the gap. The CDR3 length is 16 residues. CDR3 amino acids: CASSVGAGTVSYEQYF. CDR3 nucleotide sequence: TGTGCCAGCAGCGTGGGGGCCGGAACAGTCTCCTACGAGCAGTACTTC.

V is TRBV6-6 and J is TRBJ1-3, with TRBD1 matching over 10 bases. After removal of 6 bases from V and 2 bases from J, the junction contained 4 bases not matched to a gene. This CDR3 spans 15 amino acids. Germline V gene sequence: CDR1 MNHNY, CDR2 SVGAGI (reference sequence). The CDR3 protein is CASRYGTGAGNTIYF. DNA for the CDR3: TGTGCCAGCAGATACGGGACAGGGGCTGGAAACACCATATATTTT.

The rearrangement joins TRBV9 to TRBJ2-5; D not certain. V was clipped by 4 bases and J by 5 bases, with 12 bases between them. CDR1 and CDR2 (germline): SGDLS, YYNGEE. The CDR3 is 13 residues long. The CDR3 DNA follows: TGTGCCAGCAGCCTAGGACCGCGGGAGACCCAGTACTTC. Amino acid sequence: CASSLGPRETQYF.

V usage is TRBV10-1 and J usage is TRBJ1-1; 7 positions agree with TRBD1. The CDR3 has 17 amino acids. Trimming removed 0 bases from V and 1 base from J; junction bases left unmatched: 8. Germline CDR1 WNHNN, CDR2 SYGVQD (reference sequence). This CDR3 is CASSESRGGTENTEAFF. CDR3 in DNA: TGCGCCAGCAGTGAGTCCCGAGGGGGCACGGAGAACACTGAAGCTTTCTTT.

The chain uses TRBV5-1 and TRBJ1-1; tentatively, D is TRBD1 (5 bases). CDR3 length equals 16 residues. Germline assignment: CDR1 SGHRS and CDR2 YFSETQ. V gave up 1 base and J gave up 2 bases, with 15 bases separating them. CDR3 residues: CASSLKGLQTNTEAFF. The CDR3 DNA is TGCGCCAGCAGCTTGAAGGGACTCCAGACTAACACTGAAGCTTTCTTT.

V is TRBV10-3 and J is TRBJ2-7; maybe TRBD2 (5 bases). The CDR3 totals 17 residues. Per the germline V gene, CDR1 is ENHRY and CDR2 is SYGVKD. Trimming shortened V by 1 base and J by 2 bases, and 18 bases separated the two germline ends. The DNA for the CDR3 is TGTGCCATCAGTGAGTTGAGGGAAGCGGCCCATACCTACGAGCAGTACTTC. As protein: CAISELREAAHTYEQYF.

The chain carries TRBV2 and TRBJ2-7; possibly TRBD1 for D (6 bases). CDR3 length: 14 residues. The germline V and J ends were trimmed by 4 bases and 6 bases, with 16 bases remaining between them. The germline V gene has CDR1 SNHLY and CDR2 FYNNEI. The CDR3 spells CASSVVPQGSEQYF. CDR3 DNA sequence: TGTGCCAGCAGTGTCGTACCACAGGGTTCCGAGCAGTACTTC.

The gene calls are TRBV5-1 and TRBJ2-7; D might be TRBD1 (6 bases). Germline CDR1 is SGHRS and CDR2 is YFSETQ. Trimming took 0 bases from V and 3 from J, leaving 19 bases between them. The CDR3 has 17 residues. CDR3 in amino acids: CASSLASPGQGYYEQYF. In DNA form, the CDR3 reads TGCGCCAGCAGCTTGGCCTCTCCGGGACAAGGGTACTACGAGCAGTACTTC.

This chain links TRBV11-2 with TRBJ2-7, with TRBD2 matching over 11 bases. This CDR3 is built from 14 residues. Germline trimming cut 6 bases from V and 3 bases from J; bases unmatched to any gene: 4. From germline, CDR1 is SGHAT and CDR2 FQNNGV. DNA for the CDR3: TGTGCCAGCAGTCCCCTAGCGGGAGGCTACGAGCAGTACTTC. Translated, it gives CASSPLAGGYEQYF. Full variable domain (rest looked up from reference TRBV11-2 and TRBJ2-7): EAGVAQSPRYKIIEKRQSVAFWCNPISGHATLYWYQQILGQGPKLLIQFQNNGVVDDSQLPKDRFSAERLKGVDSTLKIQPAKLEDSAVYLCASSPLAGGYEQYFGPGTRLTVT.

This clone has a handful of counts. This chain links TRBV4-3 with TRBJ2-5; 9 bases match TRBD2. The CDR3 sequence is 15 residues long. After removal of 0 bases from V and 1 base from J, the junction contained 0 bases not matched to a gene. Germline CDR1 LGHNA, CDR2 YSLEER. CDR3 amino acids: CASSQERGGQETQYF. The CDR3 DNA reads TGCGCCAGCAGCCAAGAGCGGGGGGGCCAAGAGACCCAGTACTTC.

The gene calls are TRBV6-5 and TRBJ2-2; 9 bases match TRBD1. V was clipped by 7 bases and J by 7 bases; unmatched bases: 7. This CDR3 is 14 amino acids long. Germline V lookup: CDR1 MNHEY, CDR2 SVGAGI. This chain's CDR3 is CASKLGQGIGELFF. The CDR3 bases are TGTGCCAGCAAGCTGGGACAGGGAATCGGGGAGCTGTTTTTT.